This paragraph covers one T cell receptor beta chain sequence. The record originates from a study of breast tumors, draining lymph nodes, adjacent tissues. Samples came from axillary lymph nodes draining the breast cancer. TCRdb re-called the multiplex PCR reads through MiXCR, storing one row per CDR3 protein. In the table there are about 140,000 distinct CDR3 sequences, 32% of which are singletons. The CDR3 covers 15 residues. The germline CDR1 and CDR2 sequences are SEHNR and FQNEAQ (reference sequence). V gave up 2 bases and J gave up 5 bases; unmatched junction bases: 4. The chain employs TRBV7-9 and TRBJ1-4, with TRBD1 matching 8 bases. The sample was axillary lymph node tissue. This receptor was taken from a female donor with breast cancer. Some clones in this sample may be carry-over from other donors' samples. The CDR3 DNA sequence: TGTGCCAGCAGCTTAAGTACAGGGGGGAATGAAAAACTGTTTTTT. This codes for CASSLSTGGNEKLFF.